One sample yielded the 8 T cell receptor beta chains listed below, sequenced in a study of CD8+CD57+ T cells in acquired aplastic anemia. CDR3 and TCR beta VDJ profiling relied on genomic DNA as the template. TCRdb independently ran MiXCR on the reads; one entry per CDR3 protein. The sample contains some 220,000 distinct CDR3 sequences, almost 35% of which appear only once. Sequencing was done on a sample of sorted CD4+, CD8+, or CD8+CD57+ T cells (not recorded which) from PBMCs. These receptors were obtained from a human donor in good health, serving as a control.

The CDR3 coding sequence is TGTGCCAGCAGTTGTTTGACAGTATCAAATCAGCCCCAGCATTTT. Translated: CASSCLTVSNQPQHF. The V gene is TRBV12-3 or TRBV12-4, the J gene TRBJ1-5, with D tentatively TRBD1 (5 bases). Deletions cut 4 bases from V and 4 bases from J, with 14 bases between. The CDR3 covers 15 residues.

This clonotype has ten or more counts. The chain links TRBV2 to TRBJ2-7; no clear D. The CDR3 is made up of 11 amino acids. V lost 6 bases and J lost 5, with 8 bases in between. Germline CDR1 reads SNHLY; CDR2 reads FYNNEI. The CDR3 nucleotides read TGTGCCAGCAGGAAAATAAACGAGCAGTACTTC. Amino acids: CASRKINEQYF.

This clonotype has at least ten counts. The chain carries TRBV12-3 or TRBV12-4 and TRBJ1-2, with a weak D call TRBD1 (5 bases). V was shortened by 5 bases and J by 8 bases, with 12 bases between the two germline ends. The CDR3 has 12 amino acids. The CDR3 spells CASSPYRGGYTF. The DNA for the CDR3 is TGTGCCAGCAGTCCCTATCGGGGGGGCTACACCTTC.

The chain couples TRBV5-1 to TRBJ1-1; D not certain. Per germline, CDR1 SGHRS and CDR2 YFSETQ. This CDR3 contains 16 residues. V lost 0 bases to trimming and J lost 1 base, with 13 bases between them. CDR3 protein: CASSLGVGSGNTEAFF. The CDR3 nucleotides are TGCGCCAGCAGCTTGGGGGTAGGGTCGGGGAACACTGAAGCTTTCTTT.

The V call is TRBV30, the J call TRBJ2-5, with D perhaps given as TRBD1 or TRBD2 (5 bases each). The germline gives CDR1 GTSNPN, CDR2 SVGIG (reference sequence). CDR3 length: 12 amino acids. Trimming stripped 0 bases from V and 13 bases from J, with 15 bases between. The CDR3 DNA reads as TGTGCCTGGAGTGTGTCTCGGGACCGGAGGTACTTC. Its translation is CAWSVSRDRRYF.

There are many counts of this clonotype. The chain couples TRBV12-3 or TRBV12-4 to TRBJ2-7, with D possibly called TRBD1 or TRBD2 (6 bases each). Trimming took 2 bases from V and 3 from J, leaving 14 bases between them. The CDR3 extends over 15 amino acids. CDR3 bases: TGTGCCAGCAGTTTATCCCTGGAGGGGGACTACGAGCAGTACTTC. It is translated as CASSLSLEGDYEQYF.

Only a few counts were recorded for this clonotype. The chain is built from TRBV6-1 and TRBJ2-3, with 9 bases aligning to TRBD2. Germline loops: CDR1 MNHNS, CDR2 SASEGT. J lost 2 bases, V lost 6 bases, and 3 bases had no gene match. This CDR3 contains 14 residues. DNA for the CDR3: TGTGCCAGCAGGCGGGGGGGAAACACAGATACGCAGTATTTT. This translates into CASRRGGNTDTQYF.

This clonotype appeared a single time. The CDR3 DNA sequence: TGTGCCAGCAGCCCCCAGGGCTTCGAAAATCAGCCCCAGCATTTT. Protein: CASSPQGFENQPQHF. This chain joins TRBV7-8 and TRBJ1-5, with D possibly being TRBD1 (5 bases). This CDR3 has 15 residues. The V gene lost 5 bases and the J gene lost 4 bases, with 15 bases spanning the gap. Germline CDR1 reads SGHVS; CDR2 reads FQNEAQ.